One T cell receptor (beta chain) is described in this entry. The antigen is undetermined. This entry belongs to a study of cytotoxic CD8 clonotypes in ibrutinib-treated CLL. Overall study findings and caveats: Few clonotypes were public, and these shrank or held steady under treatment.

V shed 6 bases, J shed 5 bases, and the junction held 3 bases outside the gene matches. The germline CDR1 and CDR2 sequences are MNHNS and SASEGT. The CDR3 runs to 13 residues. Some clones are missing from TCRdb's copy, which holds only in-frame ones; the method was immunoSEQ multiplex PCR. This sample carries 110,000 to 150,000 clones, about four fifths of them seen once, and the ten largest clones take 13%. The specimen comprised PBMCs, sampled after 12 months of ibrutinib treatment. The J gene is TRBJ2-7, the V gene TRBV6-1; 11 bases fit TRBD2. This clonotype was sampled from a human donor with chronic lymphocytic leukemia. CDR3 DNA: TGTGCCAGCAGAGGGACTAGCGGTCACGAGCAGTACTTC. Amino acid sequence: CASRGTSGHEQYF.